The rows below give T cell receptor beta chains drawn from one sample of a study of blood T cell repertoires in COVID-19. The data were produced by immunoSEQ multiplex PCR, yet TCRdb's version contains in-frame clones alone and is incomplete. The sample holds roughly 82,000 clones, more than 75% seen once. Specimen: peripheral blood. These receptors all stem from a man aged 60-69 years with acute or convalescent COVID-19. The CDR3 runs from the conserved cysteine through the conserved F or W. D genes are given only for firm matches. Clone size appears in some rows only: once, few, many, or a class for an expanded clone.

>.|TRBV27|TRBD1|TRBJ1-5
CASSPRQGSQPQHF
TGTGCCAGCAGTCCAAGACAGGGGAGCCAGCCCCAGCATTTT
>.|TRBV18|.|TRBJ1-1
CASSPGQVNTEAFF
TGTGCCAGCTCACCAGGGCAGGTGAACACTGAAGCTTTCTTT
>.|TRBV30|.|TRBJ1-5
CAWSPDDSWGPQHF
TGTGCCTGGAGTCCAGACGACAGCTGGGGGCCCCAGCATTTT
>.|TRBV19|TRBD2|TRBJ2-3
CASSIDGTSGRDTQYF
TGTGCCAGTAGTATAGATGGCACTAGCGGGAGAGATACGCAGTATTTT
>.|TRBV18|.|TRBJ2-3
CASSPLDSRTDTQYF
TGTGCCAGCTCACCACTTGACAGCCGCACAGATACGCAGTATTTT
>.|TRBV5-1|.|TRBJ1-4
CASSLGGLEEKLFF
TGCGCCAGCAGCTTGGGGGGGCTGGAAGAAAAACTGTTTTTT
>few|TRBV12-3/TRBV12-4|.|TRBJ1-2
CASSNRVGYGYTF
TGTGCCAGCAGCAACAGGGTAGGGTATGGCTACACCTTC
>.|TRBV19|TRBD1|TRBJ2-5
CASSIDYAQGVGETQYF
TGTGCCAGTAGTATTGATTACGCACAGGGGGTTGGAGAGACCCAGTACTTC
>once|TRBV19|.|TRBJ1-2
CASTAEQGRGYTF
TGTGCCAGTACGGCCGAACAAGGGAGAGGCTACACCTTC
>once|TRBV6-2/TRBV6-3|TRBD2|TRBJ2-1
CASSYSGTSGRPKAFNEQFF
TGTGCCAGCAGTTACTCGGGGACTAGCGGGAGGCCGAAGGCGTTCAATGAGCAGTTCTTC
>once|TRBV6-5|.|TRBJ2-7
CASSSVYEQYF
TGTGCCAGCAGTTCGGTCTACGAGCAGTACTTC
>.|TRBV7-3|.|TRBJ1-1
CASSLESGSGAFF
TGTGCCAGCAGCTTGGAGAGCGGGTCAGGAGCTTTCTTT
>.|TRBV7-8|.|TRBJ2-5
CASSLIDSVLVQETQYF
TGTGCCAGCAGCTTAATCGACAGTGTTCTAGTCCAAGAGACCCAGTACTTC
>few|TRBV5-6|.|TRBJ1-5
CASSSGLYPDQPQHF
TGTGCCAGCAGCTCGGGACTTTATCCTGATCAGCCCCAGCATTTT
>.|TRBV5-1|.|TRBJ2-1
CASSRTTVGGYSSYNEQFF
TGCGCCAGCAGCCGAACCACCGTTGGGGGGTATAGCTCCTACAATGAGCAGTTCTTC
>.|TRBV12-3/TRBV12-4|.|TRBJ2-1
CASIQDPAGRQFF
TGTGCCAGCATCCAAGACCCGGCGGGAAGGCAGTTCTTC
>.|TRBV2|.|TRBJ2-2
CASRLAGQNTGELFF
TGTGCCAGCCGGTTAGCAGGGCAGAACACCGGGGAGCTGTTTTTT
>.|TRBV6-1|.|TRBJ1-5
CASSYRDQPQHF
TGTGCCAGCAGCTACAGGGATCAGCCCCAGCATTTT
>.|TRBV5-1|.|TRBJ2-5
CASRAQQETQYF
TGCGCCAGCAGGGCTCAACAAGAGACCCAGTACTTC
>few|TRBV10-1|.|TRBJ2-7
CASSPLYRAHEQYF
TGCGCCAGCAGTCCTCTCTACAGGGCCCACGAGCAGTACTTC
>.|TRBV7-6|.|TRBJ2-1
CASSSRAAFNEQFF
TGTGCCAGCAGCTCCAGAGCGGCCTTCAATGAGCAGTTCTTC
>.|TRBV7-2|TRBD1|TRBJ1-4
CASSLRQGGEKLFF
TGTGCCAGCAGCTTACGACAGGGAGGTGAAAAACTGTTTTTT
>.|TRBV6-2/TRBV6-3|.|TRBJ1-5
CASRPTQYSNQPQHF
TGTGCCAGCAGACCTACACAATATAGCAATCAGCCCCAGCATTTT
>once|TRBV9|TRBD1|TRBJ1-5
CASSGTGSQPQHF
TGTGCCAGCAGCGGGACAGGGAGTCAGCCCCAGCATTTT
>.|TRBV24-1|.|TRBJ2-3
CATSDSHGADTQYF
TGTGCCACCAGTGACTCACATGGGGCGGATACGCAGTATTTT
>.|TRBV25-1|.|TRBJ1-3
CATASSGNTIYF
TGTGCCACCGCGAGCTCTGGAAACACCATATATTTT
>.|TRBV18|.|TRBJ1-2
CASSPSTEVDYGYTF
TGTGCCAGCTCACCCTCAACTGAGGTAGACTATGGCTACACCTTC
>.|TRBV25-1|TRBD2|TRBJ2-5
CASSLSLAGGQETQYF
TGTGCCAGCAGTCTTTCGTTAGCGGGGGGCCAAGAGACCCAGTACTTC
>.|TRBV5-3|TRBD2|TRBJ2-1
CARSLTALCLAGGAQYPFF
TGTGCCAGAAGCTTGACTGCTCTCTGTCTAGCGGGAGGAGCGCAATACCCGTTCTTC
>.|TRBV7-2|.|TRBJ2-3
CASSNRERAWYF
TGTGCCAGCAGCAATCGGGAGAGGGCCTGGTATTTT
>.|TRBV19|.|TRBJ1-5
CASASGVAQHF
TGTGCCAGTGCCTCGGGGGTGGCCCAGCATTTT
>.|TRBV3-1/TRBV3-2|.|TRBJ1-4
CASSAKDTGINEKLFF
TGTGCCAGCAGCGCTAAGGACACTGGAATTAATGAAAAACTGTTTTTT
>few|TRBV7-9|.|TRBJ1-5
CASSSGDSSNQPQHF
TGTGCCAGCAGCTCCGGTGACAGCAGCAATCAGCCCCAGCATTTT
>.|TRBV30|TRBD2|TRBJ2-1
CAWSQGLAGGEQFF
TGTGCCTGGAGTCAAGGACTAGCGGGGGGTGAGCAGTTCTTC
>few|TRBV5-6|TRBD1|TRBJ2-7
CASSSRHPGQVSLGQYF
TGTGCCAGCAGCTCCAGGCACCCGGGACAGGTCAGTTTGGGGCAGTACTTC
>.|TRBV9|TRBD1|TRBJ2-2
CASSEDRGPVNTGELFF
TGTGCCAGCAGCGAGGACAGGGGGCCGGTGAACACCGGGGAGCTGTTTTTT
>once|TRBV7-9|TRBD1|TRBJ2-2
CASSQADRERGELFF
TGTGCCAGCAGCCAAGCCGACAGGGAGAGGGGGGAGCTGTTTTTT
>few|TRBV2|TRBD1|TRBJ1-2
CASRADRGNGYTF
TGTGCCAGCAGGGCAGACAGGGGAAATGGCTACACCTTC
>.|TRBV27|TRBD1|TRBJ1-1
CASSLSPTGTGWTEAFF
TGTGCCAGCAGTTTATCGCCGACCGGGACAGGGTGGACTGAAGCTTTCTTT
>.|TRBV6-6|TRBD1|TRBJ1-2
CASGRTGTSHGYTF
TGTGCCAGCGGTAGGACAGGAACGAGTCATGGCTACACCTTC
>once|TRBV27|.|TRBJ1-5
CASSSHTDQPQHF
TGTGCCAGCAGTTCCCACACCGATCAGCCCCAGCATTTT
>.|TRBV14|TRBD1|TRBJ2-3
CASSQDQQVYRGTDTQYF
TGTGCCAGCAGCCAAGATCAACAGGTGTACAGGGGAACAGATACGCAGTATTTT
>.|TRBV7-9|.|TRBJ1-2
CASSGRGGWGHGYTF
TGTGCCAGCAGCGGTAGAGGGGGTTGGGGACATGGCTACACCTTC
>.|TRBV5-1|.|TRBJ1-6
CASTLLKQGGSSPLHF
TGCGCCAGCACCCTCCTTAAACAGGGTGGGAGTTCACCCCTCCACTTT
>once|TRBV28|.|TRBJ1-2
CASSDLEGTGLNYGYTF
TGTGCCAGCAGTGATTTGGAGGGGACGGGGTTAAACTATGGCTACACCTTC
>.|TRBV2|.|TRBJ1-1
CASSGGLYTEAFF
TGTGCCAGCAGTGGGGGACTTTATACTGAAGCTTTCTTT
>.|TRBV29-1|TRBD2|TRBJ2-3
CSEVLAGGPGDTQYF
TGCAGCGAGGTCCTAGCGGGGGGGCCAGGAGATACGCAGTATTTT
>.|TRBV24-1|.|TRBJ1-2
CATSGLTINYGYTF
TGTGCCACCAGTGGCCTGACAATTAACTATGGCTACACCTTC
>.|TRBV10-3|.|TRBJ1-2
CAVRLGAGYGYTF
TGTGCCGTCCGTTTGGGGGCGGGCTATGGCTACACCTTC
>.|TRBV9|.|TRBJ2-2
CASSAGRASGELFF
TGTGCCAGCAGCGCTGGGCGGGCTTCCGGGGAGCTGTTTTTT
>.|TRBV4-1|.|TRBJ1-5
CASSQDQTGRPQHF
TGCGCCAGCAGCCAAGACCAGACCGGGAGGCCCCAGCATTTT